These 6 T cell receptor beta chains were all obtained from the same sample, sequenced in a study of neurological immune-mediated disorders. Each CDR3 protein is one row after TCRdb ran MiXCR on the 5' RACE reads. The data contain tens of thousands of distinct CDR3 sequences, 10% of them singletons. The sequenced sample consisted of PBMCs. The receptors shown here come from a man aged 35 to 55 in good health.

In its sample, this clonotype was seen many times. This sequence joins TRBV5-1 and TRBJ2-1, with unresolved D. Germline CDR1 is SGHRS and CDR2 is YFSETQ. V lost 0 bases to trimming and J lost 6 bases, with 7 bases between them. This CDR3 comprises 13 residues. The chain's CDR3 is CASSLVGPNEQFF. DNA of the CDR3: TGCGCCAGCAGCTTGGTAGGGCCCAATGAGCAGTTCTTC.

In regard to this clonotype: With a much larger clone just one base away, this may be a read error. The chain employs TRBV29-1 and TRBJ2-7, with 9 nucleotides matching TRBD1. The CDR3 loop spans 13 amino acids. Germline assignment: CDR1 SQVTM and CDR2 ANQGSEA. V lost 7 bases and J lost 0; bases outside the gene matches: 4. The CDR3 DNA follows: TGCAGCGGGTTGACAGGGGGCTCCTACGAGCAGTACTTC. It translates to CSGLTGGSYEQYF.

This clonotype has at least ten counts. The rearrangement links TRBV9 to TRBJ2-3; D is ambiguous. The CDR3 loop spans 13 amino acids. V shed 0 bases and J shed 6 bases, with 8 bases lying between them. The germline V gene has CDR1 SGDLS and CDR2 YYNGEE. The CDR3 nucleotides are TGTGCCAGCAGCGTAGTGAGTGGTGATACGCAGTATTTT. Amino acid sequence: CASSVVSGDTQYF.

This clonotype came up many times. For the CDR3, the DNA is TGCGCCAGCAGCAGAGACCCAGTGAGCGGGACAGATACGCAGTATTTT. Amino acid sequence: CASSRDPVSGTDTQYF. V is TRBV5-1 and J is TRBJ2-3, with D possibly TRBD2 on 6 matching bases. Trimming shortened V by 4 bases and J by 3 bases, and 18 bases separated the two germline ends. The CDR3 loop spans 16 amino acids. Germline values: CDR1 SGHRS, CDR2 YFSETQ.

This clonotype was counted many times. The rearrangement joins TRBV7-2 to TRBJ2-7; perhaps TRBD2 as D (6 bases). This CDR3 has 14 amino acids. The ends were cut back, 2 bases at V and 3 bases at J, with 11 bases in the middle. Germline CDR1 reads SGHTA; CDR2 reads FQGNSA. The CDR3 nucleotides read TGTGCCAGCAGCTTATCCGGCGGGATCTACGAGCAGTACTTC. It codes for CASSLSGGIYEQYF.

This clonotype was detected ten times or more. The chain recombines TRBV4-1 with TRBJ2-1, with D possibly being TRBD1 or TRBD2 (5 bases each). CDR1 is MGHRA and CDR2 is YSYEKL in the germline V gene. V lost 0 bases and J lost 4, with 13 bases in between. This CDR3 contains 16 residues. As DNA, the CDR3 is TGCGCCAGCAGCCAAGAGTATGGGACCGATTACAATGAGCAGTTCTTC. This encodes CASSQEYGTDYNEQFF.